The 21 T cell receptor beta chains below all came from one sample that was sequenced in a study of blood T cell repertoires in COVID-19. Sequencing was performed with immunoSEQ multiplex PCR; in TCRdb, only in-frame clones are kept and a portion is missing. The profile covers about 270,000 clones, with over 80% appearing a single time and over 4% taken by the ten largest. The specimen sequenced was PBMCs or T cells enriched from blood (not recorded which). These receptors were taken from a woman in her 30s with acute COVID-19.

This clone has only a few counts. The chain has TRBV4-1 and TRBJ2-7, with 9 bases that match TRBD2. The CDR3 consists of 14 residues. V was pared by 4 bases and J by 3 bases, with 4 bases of the junction left unmatched. Per the germline V gene, CDR1 is MGHRA and CDR2 is YSYEKL. CDR3 sequence reads: CASSPGLARYEQYF. The CDR3 DNA reads as TGCGCCAGCAGCCCGGGACTAGCACGCTACGAGCAGTACTTC.

This chain joins TRBV7-3 and TRBJ2-3, with 9 bases aligning to TRBD1. With 3 bases clipped from V and 7 bases from J, the junction kept 11 bases outside the gene matches. CDR1 and CDR2 from the germline V gene are SGHTA and FQGTGA. The CDR3 loop spans 16 amino acids. In DNA, the CDR3 is TGTGCCAGCAGCTTGACCCCGGGACAGGGTGGAAATACGCAGTATTTT. As protein: CASSLTPGQGGNTQYF.

The chain recombines TRBV6-1 with TRBJ1-2; D perhaps matches TRBD1 (5 bases). V was shortened by 3 bases and J by 3 bases, with 11 bases between the two germline ends. The CDR3 has 14 amino acids. Per germline, CDR1 MNHNS and CDR2 SASEGT. CDR3 sequence (DNA): TGTGCCAGCAGTGACAGGGTTAAGGACTATGGCTACACCTTC. This translates into CASSDRVKDYGYTF.

The J gene is TRBJ1-3, the V gene TRBV3-1 (or the pseudogene TRBV3-2), with D unclear. CDR1 LGHDT and CDR2 YNNKEL come from the germline V gene (reference sequence). V was pared by 0 bases and J by 3 bases, with 9 bases between. This CDR3 is built from 15 residues. CDR3 nucleotides: TGTGCCAGCAGCCAAGAAGGAGGTTTTGGAAACACCATATATTTT. Protein product: CASSQEGGFGNTIYF.

The chain uses TRBV5-3 and TRBJ2-1; 7 bases are a match to TRBD2. TRBV5-3 has ORF status, its function being uncertain. The CDR3 spans 16 residues. The V segment lost 0 bases and the J segment 2 bases; nucleotides outside the gene matches: 5. The CDR3 sequence: CARSLVGGSTYNEQFF. The CDR3 region has the DNA TGTGCCAGAAGCTTGGTGGGCGGGAGTACCTACAATGAGCAGTTCTTC.

This clone was seen just once. This sequence joins TRBV9 and TRBJ1-2; 9 nucleotides line up with TRBD1. The CDR3 extends over 16 amino acids. V lost 3 bases to trimming and J lost 4 bases; unmatched junction nucleotides: 10. Germline assignment: CDR1 SGDLS and CDR2 YYNGEE. The chain's CDR3 is CASSADTGGVIYGYTF. In nucleotides, the CDR3 is TGTGCCAGCAGCGCCGATACAGGGGGCGTTATCTATGGCTACACCTTC.

V and J are TRBV7-8 and TRBJ1-1, with 7 bases identical to TRBD1. V lost 2 bases and J lost 1; bases outside the gene matches: 4. Germline CDR1 SGHVS, CDR2 FQNEAQ. There are 15 residues in the CDR3. The CDR3 spells CASSLHRGENTEAFF. The CDR3, as DNA: TGTGCCAGCAGCTTACACAGGGGAGAGAACACTGAAGCTTTCTTT. Full variable domain (outside the CDR3, taken from reference TRBV7-8 and TRBJ1-1): GAGVSQSPRYKVAKRGQDVALRCDPISGHVSLFWYQQALGQGPEFLTYFQNEAQLDKSGLPSDRFFAERPEGSVSTLKIQRTQQEDSAVYLCASSLHRGENTEAFFGQGTRLTVV.

The chain carries TRBV28 and TRBJ2-1, with a tentative D call TRBD2 (7 bases). Germline V gene lookup returns CDR1 MDHEN and CDR2 SYDVKM. CDR3 length equals 12 residues. Deletions cut 6 bases from V and 13 bases from J, with 16 bases between. DNA of the CDR3: TGTGCCAGCAGAGGGGGGGCGGTTGATCAGTTCTTC. Amino acids: CASRGGAVDQFF.

This chain connects TRBV6-5 to TRBJ1-1; 10 nucleotides agree with TRBD1. V was pared by 0 bases and J by 5 bases, with 3 bases of the junction left unmatched. Per the germline V gene, CDR1 is MNHEY and CDR2 is SVGAGI. This CDR3 is built from 15 residues. The CDR3 is CASSYSGQGGTEAFF. Written as DNA, the CDR3 is TGTGCCAGCAGTTACTCCGGACAGGGGGGGACTGAAGCTTTCTTT.

The chain combines TRBV19 with TRBJ2-6; TRBD1 agrees at 8 bases. The V and J ends lost 7 bases and 2 bases, in that order; junction bases with no gene match: 4. The germline gives CDR1 LNHDA, CDR2 SQIVND (reference sequence). The CDR3 extends over 15 amino acids. The DNA of the CDR3 is TGTGCCAGTACCCCGGACAGGGCTGGGGCCAACGTCCTGACTTTC. It translates to CASTPDRAGANVLTF.

This clone appeared once. This chain uses TRBV6-2 or TRBV6-3 with TRBJ1-3, with D hard to call. The CDR3 runs 16 residues. The V and J ends lost 6 bases and 2 bases respectively, with 17 bases between them. Germline V lookup: CDR1 MNHEY, CDR2 SVGEGT. Written as DNA, the CDR3 is TGTGCCAGCAGCCAAGGATGGGAGTCAGCTGGAAACACCATATATTTT. As protein: CASSQGWESAGNTIYF.

The sample holds a few counts of this clone. The gene calls are TRBV4-1 and TRBJ2-3; 7 bases map to TRBD2. The CDR3 length is 14 residues. V lost 8 bases, J lost 3 bases, and 8 bases stayed unmatched. CDR1 is MGHRA, CDR2 YSYEKL, per germline. CDR3 loop: CASRDLGGTDTQYF. The CDR3 DNA reads as TGCGCCAGCCGTGATCTGGGGGGGACAGATACGCAGTATTTT.

The chain links TRBV5-1 to TRBJ2-1, with TRBD2 as a possible D gene (5 bases). Germline lookup yields CDR1 SGHRS and CDR2 YFSETQ. The CDR3 is 13 amino acids. Trimming removed 2 bases from V and 6 bases from J, with 9 bases in between. The CDR3 DNA is TGCGCCAGCAGCTTCGAGGGCCTCAATGAGCAGTTCTTC. It is translated as CASSFEGLNEQFF.

The genes are TRBV7-7 and TRBJ2-5; possibly TRBD2 for D (6 bases). The CDR3 is 15 residues long. V lost 1 base to trimming and J lost 2 bases, with 11 bases between them. CDR1 is SSHAT and CDR2 is FNYEAQ in the germline V gene (reference sequence). The DNA for the CDR3 is TGTGCCAGCAGCTTAGGTAGCGGCGAACAAGAGACCCAGTACTTC. It codes for CASSLGSGEQETQYF.

The V gene is TRBV13, the J gene TRBJ2-1; TRBD1 matches at 7 bases. This CDR3 contains 16 residues. After removal of 3 bases from V and 4 bases from J, the junction contained 9 bases not matched to a gene. Germline V gene data show CDR1 as PRHDT and CDR2 as FYEKMQ (reference sequence). The CDR3 nucleotides are TGTGCCAGCAGCTTTGGGACAGCCGGGACGTACAATGAGCAGTTCTTC. Its translation: CASSFGTAGTYNEQFF.

This clone has just a few counts. The V call is TRBV4-1, the J call TRBJ1-1, with no clear D. Germline V CDR1 and CDR2: MGHRA, YSYEKL. V lost 4 bases, J lost 1 base, and 7 bases lay in between. There are 13 residues in the CDR3. CDR3 sequence: CASSLTGNTEAFF. For the CDR3, the DNA is TGCGCCAGCAGCCTCACGGGGAACACTGAAGCTTTCTTT.

V gene TRBV5-1 combines with J gene TRBJ1-6, with 10 bases lining up with TRBD1. Trimming removed 3 bases from V and 9 bases from J; junction bases left unmatched: 6. The germline V gene encodes CDR1 SGHRS and CDR2 YFSETQ. This CDR3 is built from 15 residues. The CDR3 DNA sequence: TGCGCCAGCAGCTCGGGGACAGGGGCAAGTTCACCCCTCCACTTT. Residues: CASSSGTGASSPLHF.

J is TRBJ1-1 and V is TRBV4-1; D is possibly TRBD1 (6 bases). The CDR3 has 15 residues. The V gene lost 6 bases and the J gene lost 0 bases, with 14 bases spanning the gap. Germline V gene sequence: CDR1 MGHRA, CDR2 YSYEKL. The CDR3 protein is CASRQGTTMNTEAFF. The CDR3 nucleotides are TGCGCCAGCAGACAGGGTACCACTATGAACACTGAAGCTTTCTTT.

J is TRBJ2-3 and V is TRBV9; TRBD2 matches 9 bases. Germline assignment: CDR1 SGDLS and CDR2 YYNGEE. This CDR3 has 16 amino acids. Losses at the gene ends were 0 bases for V and 6 bases for J; bases not matched to a gene: 8. In DNA form, the CDR3 reads TGTGCCAGCAGCGTAGACGGTAGCGGGGGTATTGATACGCAGTATTTT. Translated, it gives CASSVDGSGGIDTQYF.

The chain links TRBV28 to TRBJ1-5; the match to TRBD1 covers 7 bases. V shed 2 bases and J 4 bases; nucleotides not matched to a gene: 5. Looked up from germline, CDR1 is MDHEN and CDR2 is SYDVKM. The CDR3 runs 15 residues. The CDR3 DNA sequence: TGTGCCAGCAGTTTAACAACAGGGGTTAATCAGCCCCAGCATTTT. Translated, it gives CASSLTTGVNQPQHF.

This clone was recorded only once. This chain joins TRBV10-3 and TRBJ2-2, with 11 bases aligning to TRBD2. The germline V gene has CDR1 ENHRY and CDR2 SYGVKD. Trimming cost V 9 bases and J 8 bases; bases outside gene matches: 11. The length of the CDR3 is 15 residues. In DNA, the CDR3 is TGTGCCATGAAATCACTAGCGGGAGTAGCAGGGGAGCTGTTTTTT. It translates to CAMKSLAGVAGELFF.